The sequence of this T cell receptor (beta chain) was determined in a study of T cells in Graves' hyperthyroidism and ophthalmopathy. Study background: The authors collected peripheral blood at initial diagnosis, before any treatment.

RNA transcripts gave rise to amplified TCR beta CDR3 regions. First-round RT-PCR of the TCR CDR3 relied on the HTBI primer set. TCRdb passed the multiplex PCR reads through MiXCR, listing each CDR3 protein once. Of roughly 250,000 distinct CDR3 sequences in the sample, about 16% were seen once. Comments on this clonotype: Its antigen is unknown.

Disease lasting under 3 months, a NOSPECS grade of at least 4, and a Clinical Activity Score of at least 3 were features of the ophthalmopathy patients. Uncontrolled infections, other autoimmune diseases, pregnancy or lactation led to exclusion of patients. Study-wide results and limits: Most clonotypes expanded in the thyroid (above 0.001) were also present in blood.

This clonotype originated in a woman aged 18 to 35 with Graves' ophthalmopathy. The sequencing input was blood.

DNA of the CDR3: TGCGCCAGCAGTGAACCAAGAACGGGACCTGAAGCTTTCTTT. Translation gives CASSEPRTGPEAFF. The J gene is TRBJ1-1, the V gene TRBV10-2, with D possibly matching TRBD1 (5 bases). This CDR3 comprises 14 residues. Trimming stripped 3 bases from V and 6 bases from J, with 14 bases between. Germline assignment: CDR1 WSHSY and CDR2 SAAADI.